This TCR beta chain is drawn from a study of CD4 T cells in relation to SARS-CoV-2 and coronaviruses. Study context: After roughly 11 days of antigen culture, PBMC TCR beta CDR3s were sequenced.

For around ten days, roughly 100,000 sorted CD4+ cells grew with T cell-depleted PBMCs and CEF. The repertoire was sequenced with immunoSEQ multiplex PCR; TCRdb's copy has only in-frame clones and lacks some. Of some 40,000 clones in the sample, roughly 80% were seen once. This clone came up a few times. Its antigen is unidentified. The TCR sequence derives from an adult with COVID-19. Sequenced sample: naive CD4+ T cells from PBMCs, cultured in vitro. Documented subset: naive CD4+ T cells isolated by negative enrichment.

The CDR3: CASSYSMLSGTDTQYF. The CDR3 DNA reads as TGTGCCAGCAGTTACTCGATGCTGTCCGGCACAGATACGCAGTATTTT. This chain links TRBV6-6 with TRBJ2-3; D is unresolved. The V end was cut by 0 bases, the J end by 1 base, with 11 bases between. This CDR3 has 16 residues. Germline V CDR1 and CDR2: MNHNY, SVGAGI (reference sequence).